What follows are 28 T cell receptor beta chains derived from one specimen sequenced in a study of spatial heterogeneity in lung cancer. In TCRdb, the 5' RACE reads were re-called with MiXCR into one record per CDR3 protein. The table shows 12,000 to 15,000 distinct CDR3 sequences, with 7.9% occurring only once. The time point: sample taken at primary tumor resection. Unsorted samples of tumor, nontumor lung or frozen PBMC had their whole RNA sequenced. The sample here was PBMCs, taken at surgery. These receptors were obtained from a female donor with early-stage non-small cell lung cancer.

This clonotype was seen repeatedly, ten times or more. The chain uses TRBV5-1 and TRBJ1-4, with 9 bases fitting TRBD1. Germline V gene lookup returns CDR1 SGHRS and CDR2 YFSETQ. This CDR3 region has 16 residues. V shed 2 bases and J 7 bases; nucleotides not matched to a gene: 9. DNA for the CDR3: TGCGCCAGCAGCTTCGGGACAGGGACGGTCGTTGAAAAACTGTTTTTT. Translation: CASSFGTGTVVEKLFF.

This clonotype occurred many times. This sequence joins TRBV6-5 and TRBJ2-3; 10 nucleotides agree with TRBD2. Germline-derived CDR1 and CDR2 are MNHEY and SVGAGI. The CDR3 runs 19 residues. Germline trimming cut 2 bases from V and 0 bases from J; bases unmatched to any gene: 11. In DNA form, the CDR3 reads TGTGCCAGCAGTTACCATGGGGCTAGCGGGAGACGGAGCACAGATACGCAGTATTTT. This codes for CASSYHGASGRRSTDTQYF.

This clonotype was counted between two and nine times. The chain is built from TRBV27 and TRBJ2-1, with 11 bases lining up with TRBD2. V lost 2 bases to trimming and J lost 8 bases; unmatched junction nucleotides: 14. Per the germline V gene, CDR1 is MNHEY and CDR2 is SMNVEV (reference sequence). The CDR3 spans 18 residues. The CDR3 protein is CASSLGWGLAGGVDEQFF. The CDR3 DNA is TGTGCCAGCAGTTTAGGATGGGGTCTAGCGGGAGGTGTGGATGAGCAGTTCTTC.

In its sample, this clonotype was seen many times. V and J are TRBV24-1 and TRBJ2-1; D remains ambiguous. V lost 6 bases and J 7 bases, leaving 9 bases between the germline ends. This CDR3 comprises 12 residues. Per the germline V gene, CDR1 is KGHDR and CDR2 is SFDVKD. CDR3 sequence reads: CATSTSANEQFF. DNA of the CDR3: TGTGCCACCAGTACCTCCGCGAATGAGCAGTTCTTC.

This clonotype was observed at least ten times. V gene TRBV5-1 combines with J gene TRBJ2-3; D may be TRBD1 (6 bases). In germline, CDR1 is SGHRS, CDR2 YFSETQ. This CDR3 region has 14 residues. V lost 0 bases, J lost 1 base, and 6 bases lay in between. CDR3 sequence: CASSLGTGTDTQYF. CDR3 nucleotide sequence: TGCGCCAGCAGCTTGGGGACAGGCACAGATACGCAGTATTTT. Supplemented by reference TRBV5-1 and TRBJ2-3, the full variable domain reads KAGVTQTPRYLIKTRGQQVTLSCSPISGHRSVSWYQQTPGQGLQFLFEYFSETQRNKGNFPGRFSGRQFSNSRSEMNVSTLELGDSALYLCASSLGTGTDTQYFGPGTRLTVL.

This clonotype was counted at least ten times. The genes are TRBV5-1 and TRBJ2-1; possible D gene TRBD2, 5 bases. V gave up 2 bases and J gave up 5 bases, with 11 bases separating them. Germline lookup yields CDR1 SGHRS and CDR2 YFSETQ. This CDR3 is 14 amino acids long. The CDR3 sequence: CASSFQSGNNEQFF. The CDR3 nucleotides are TGCGCCAGCAGCTTTCAGAGCGGAAACAATGAGCAGTTCTTC.

The sample holds many counts of this clonotype. The genes are TRBV19 and TRBJ2-2; maybe TRBD1 (6 bases). Trimming removed 10 bases from V and 2 bases from J, with 14 bases in between. Germline CDR1 LNHDA, CDR2 SQIVND (reference sequence). The CDR3 has 14 residues. CDR3 loop: CATKTGTNTGELFF. CDR3 DNA sequence: TGTGCCACCAAAACCGGGACAAACACCGGGGAGCTGTTTTTT.

This clonotype was counted ten times or more. This chain uses TRBV18 with TRBJ1-6, with D perhaps TRBD1 (6 bases). Germline loops: CDR1 KGHSH, CDR2 LQKENI. V was clipped by 4 bases and J by 7 bases, with 20 bases between them. The CDR3 has 17 residues. The chain's CDR3 is CASSLNDGTGRNSPLHF. CDR3 DNA: TGTGCCAGCTCACTAAACGATGGAACAGGGAGAAATTCACCCCTCCACTTT.

Many counts were recorded for this clonotype. The V and J genes are TRBV12-3 or TRBV12-4 and TRBJ2-1; no firm D call. CDR3 length: 13 amino acids. Between the trimmed V and J ends, which lost 6 bases and 5 bases, there was a span of 11 bases. CDR3 sequence: CASSPNSNNEQFF. The CDR3 nucleotides are TGTGCCAGCAGCCCGAACAGCAACAATGAGCAGTTCTTC.

The V gene is TRBV4-2, the J gene TRBJ2-3, with TRBD2 identical over 10 bases. Trimming took 0 bases from V and 2 from J; bases not matched to a gene: 5. Germline V gene data show CDR1 as LGHNA and CDR2 as YNFKEQ. CDR3 length: 17 amino acids. The CDR3 sequence: CASSQDLAGEATDTQYF. The CDR3 DNA sequence: TGTGCCAGCAGCCAAGACCTAGCGGGAGAGGCCACAGATACGCAGTATTTT.

This clonotype was recorded at least ten times. J is TRBJ1-1 and V is TRBV28; D is undetermined. In germline, CDR1 is MDHEN, CDR2 SYDVKM. Between the trimmed V and J ends, which lost 6 bases and 0 bases, there was a span of 14 bases. This CDR3 is 15 amino acids long. The CDR3 is CASSPSIGVNTEAFF. As DNA, the CDR3 is TGTGCCAGCAGCCCTTCTATAGGCGTGAACACTGAAGCTTTCTTT.

Many counts were recorded for this clonotype. The chain links TRBV11-2 to TRBJ1-4; 9 bases match TRBD1. This CDR3 spans 14 amino acids. Germline values: CDR1 SGHAT, CDR2 FQNNGV. V lost 5 bases and J lost 8; bases outside the gene matches: 6. CDR3 nucleotides: TGTGCCAGCAGCCATGGACAGGGGAGGGAAAAACTGTTTTTT. This sequence encodes CASSHGQGREKLFF.

This clonotype turned up a few times. This chain joins TRBV9 and TRBJ1-5, with D possibly being TRBD1 (6 bases). There are 12 residues in the CDR3. CDR1 is SGDLS and CDR2 is YYNGEE in the germline V gene. V gave up 7 bases and J gave up 10 bases, with 15 bases separating them. The CDR3, as DNA: TGTGCCAGCCCCTCCAGGGGAAGACCCCAGCATTTT. Residues: CASPSRGRPQHF.

This clonotype was observed at least ten times. This chain links TRBV5-4 with TRBJ1-6; D might be TRBD1 (6 bases). Deletions cut 5 bases from V and 8 bases from J, with 17 bases between. CDR1 and CDR2 from the germline V gene are SGHNT and YYREEE (reference sequence). This CDR3 is built from 15 residues. As DNA, the CDR3 is TGTGCCAGCAGTCTTTTGGGGGCGGAGGATTCACCCCTCCACTTT. As protein: CASSLLGAEDSPLHF.

This rearrangement joins TRBV3-1 to TRBJ1-4; 10 bases are shared with TRBD1. Germline V gene sequence: CDR1 LGHDT, CDR2 YNNKEL (reference sequence). The CDR3 consists of 15 residues. Trimming removed 3 bases from V and 8 bases from J; junction bases left unmatched: 6. The CDR3 loop is CASSQLGQGREKLFF. In DNA, the CDR3 is TGTGCCAGCAGCCAGTTGGGACAGGGGCGCGAAAAACTGTTTTTT. Looking up the rest from reference TRBV3-1 and TRBJ1-4 gives the full variable domain: DTAVSQTPKYLVTQMGNDKSIKCEQNLGHDTMYWYKQDSKKFLKIMFSYNNKELIINETVPNRFSPKSPDKAHLNLHINSLELGDSAVYFCASSQLGQGREKLFFGSGTQLSVL.

This clonotype was counted many times. The J gene is TRBJ2-7, the V gene TRBV29-1; D may be TRBD1 or TRBD2 (5 bases each). Trimming took 6 bases from V and 3 from J, leaving 15 bases between them. Germline V CDR1 and CDR2: SQVTM, ANQGSEA. The CDR3 is made up of 13 amino acids. This CDR3 is CSVSTGTVYEQYF. The DNA of the CDR3 is TGCAGCGTCTCAACCGGGACGGTCTACGAGCAGTACTTC.

This clonotype was counted at least ten times. The chain carries TRBV4-2 and TRBJ2-5, with TRBD2 matching over 10 bases. Germline V gives CDR1 LGHNA, CDR2 YNFKEQ. This CDR3 has 16 residues. V shed 0 bases, J shed 0 bases, and the junction held 1 base outside the gene matches. CDR3 loop: CASSQDTSGDQETQYF. For the CDR3, the DNA is TGTGCCAGCAGCCAAGACACTAGCGGGGACCAAGAGACCCAGTACTTC.

There are many counts of this clonotype. This chain joins TRBV20-1 and TRBJ2-7; 10 positions agree with TRBD2. Germline assignment: CDR1 DFQATT and CDR2 SNEGSKA (reference sequence). This CDR3 is 15 amino acids long. J lost 3 bases, V lost 0 bases, and 5 bases had no gene match. The chain's CDR3 is CSARDRTSGIYEQYF. The CDR3 bases are TGCAGTGCTAGAGATAGGACTAGCGGTATCTACGAGCAGTACTTC.

This clonotype was detected ten times or more. The chain carries TRBV7-2 and TRBJ2-5; 16 bases match TRBD2. From germline, CDR1 is SGHTA and CDR2 FQGNSA. The V and J ends lost 4 bases and 5 bases, in that order; junction bases with no gene match: 10. CDR3 length equals 18 residues. CDR3 DNA: TGTGCCAGCAGCTCGGGACTAGCGGGGGGGATTTCGTCTGAGACCCAGTACTTC. Translated, it gives CASSSGLAGGISSETQYF.

This clonotype was counted many times. V usage is TRBV5-1 and J usage is TRBJ1-1, with a possible D match to TRBD1 (5 bases). Germline CDR1 reads SGHRS; CDR2 reads YFSETQ. This CDR3 contains 13 residues. V was pared by 3 bases and J by 3 bases, with 9 bases between. CDR3 sequence: CASSSQEDTEAFF. CDR3 DNA: TGCGCCAGCAGCTCACAGGAGGACACTGAAGCTTTCTTT. The complete variable domain, with remaining parts taken from reference TRBV5-1 and TRBJ1-1, reads KAGVTQTPRYLIKTRGQQVTLSCSPISGHRSVSWYQQTPGQGLQFLFEYFSETQRNKGNFPGRFSGRQFSNSRSEMNVSTLELGDSALYLCASSSQEDTEAFFGQGTRLTVV.

This clonotype was picked up many times. The rearrangement joins TRBV20-1 to TRBJ1-5; the match to TRBD1 covers 7 bases. Germline trimming cut 6 bases from V and 7 bases from J; bases unmatched to any gene: 9. This CDR3 is 13 amino acids long. Germline values: CDR1 DFQATT, CDR2 SNEGSKA (reference sequence). In DNA, the CDR3 is TGCAGTGCCCTCAACAGGGGCCAACAGCCCCAGCATTTT. Encoded protein: CSALNRGQQPQHF.

This clonotype was detected ten times or more. This CDR3 is CASSLNPPSYEQYF. CDR3 bases: TGTGCCAGCAGCTTAAATCCTCCGTCCTACGAGCAGTACTTC. The chain joins TRBV7-9 to TRBJ2-7; no definite D call. The CDR3 spans 14 residues. V shed 2 bases and J shed 1 base, with 9 bases lying between them. Germline CDR1 is SEHNR and CDR2 is FQNEAQ (reference sequence).

In its sample, this clonotype was seen many times. The chain is built from TRBV6-1 and TRBJ1-4; 9 positions agree with TRBD1. V lost 4 bases, J lost 8 bases, and 8 bases stayed unmatched. Germline CDR1 is MNHNS and CDR2 is SASEGT. The CDR3 is 15 amino acids. CDR3 bases: TGTGCCAGCAGTGCCACCGGGACAGGGTTGGAAAAACTGTTTTTT. As protein: CASSATGTGLEKLFF.

This clonotype was detected ten times or more. The chain links TRBV4-2 to TRBJ2-7, with D perhaps TRBD1 (5 bases). The CDR3 runs to 15 residues. V lost 4 bases, J lost 3 bases, and 16 bases lay in between. Germline CDR1 reads LGHNA; CDR2 reads YNFKEQ. The CDR3, as DNA: TGTGCCAGCAGCCCCTCACAGGTCGAGGACTACGAGCAGTACTTC. The encoded protein is CASSPSQVEDYEQYF.

This chain joins TRBV29-1 and TRBJ2-1, with D perhaps matching TRBD1 or TRBD2 (5 bases each). The CDR3 sequence is 14 residues long. The V gene lost 7 bases and the J gene lost 0 bases, with 13 bases spanning the gap. The germline gives CDR1 SQVTM, CDR2 ANQGSEA. The CDR3 loop is CSGGTTSSYNEQFF. CDR3 coding DNA: TGCAGCGGGGGGACGACGAGCTCCTACAATGAGCAGTTCTTC.

In this sample, this clonotype turned up many times. V and J are TRBV30 and TRBJ1-1; 12 positions match TRBD1. From germline, CDR1 is GTSNPN and CDR2 SVGIG (reference sequence). V was clipped by 5 bases and J by 11 bases; unmatched bases: 12. The CDR3 runs to 14 residues. The CDR3 DNA reads TGTGCCTGGGATACTCCGGGACAGGGGGCGAGGGCTTTCTTT. It translates to CAWDTPGQGARAFF.

There are many counts of this clonotype. The chain links TRBV11-2 to TRBJ2-5; no firm D call. The CDR3 runs 13 residues. CDR1 and CDR2 from the germline V gene are SGHAT and FQNNGV. The V and J ends lost 1 base and 4 bases respectively, with 7 bases between them. The CDR3 DNA is TGTGCCAGCAGCTTAGTTGCGGTAGAGACCCAGTACTTC. Protein sequence: CASSLVAVETQYF.

This clonotype was detected many times. This sequence joins TRBV6-5 and TRBJ2-7; a weak D match, TRBD1 (6 bases). The germline V gene has CDR1 MNHEY and CDR2 SVGAGI. CDR3 length: 15 amino acids. V shed 0 bases and J shed 2 bases, with 11 bases lying between them. The CDR3 spells CASSYSRGSPYEQYF. CDR3 sequence (DNA): TGTGCCAGCAGTTACTCGAGGGGGTCCCCCTACGAGCAGTACTTC.